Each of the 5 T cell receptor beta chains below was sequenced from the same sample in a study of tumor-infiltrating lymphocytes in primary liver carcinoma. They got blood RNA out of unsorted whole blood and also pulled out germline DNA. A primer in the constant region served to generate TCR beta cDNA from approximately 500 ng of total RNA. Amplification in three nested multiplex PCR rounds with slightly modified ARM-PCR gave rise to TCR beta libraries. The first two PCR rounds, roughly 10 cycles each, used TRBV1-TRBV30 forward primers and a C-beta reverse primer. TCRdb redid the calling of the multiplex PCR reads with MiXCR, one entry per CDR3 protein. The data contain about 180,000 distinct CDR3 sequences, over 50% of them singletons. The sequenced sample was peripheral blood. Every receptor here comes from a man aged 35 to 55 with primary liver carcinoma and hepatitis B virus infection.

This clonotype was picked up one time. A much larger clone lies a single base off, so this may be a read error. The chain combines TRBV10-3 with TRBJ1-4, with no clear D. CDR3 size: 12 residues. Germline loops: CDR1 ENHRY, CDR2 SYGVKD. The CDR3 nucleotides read TGTGTCATCAGTGAGGACCGTGAAAAACTGTTTTTT. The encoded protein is CVISEDREKLFF.

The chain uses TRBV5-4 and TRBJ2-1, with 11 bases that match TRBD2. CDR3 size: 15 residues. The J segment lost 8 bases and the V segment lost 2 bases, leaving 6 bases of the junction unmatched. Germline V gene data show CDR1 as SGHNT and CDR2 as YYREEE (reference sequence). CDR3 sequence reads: CASSFSGRVDDEQFF. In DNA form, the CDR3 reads TGTGCCAGCAGCTTTAGCGGGAGGGTAGACGATGAGCAGTTCTTC.

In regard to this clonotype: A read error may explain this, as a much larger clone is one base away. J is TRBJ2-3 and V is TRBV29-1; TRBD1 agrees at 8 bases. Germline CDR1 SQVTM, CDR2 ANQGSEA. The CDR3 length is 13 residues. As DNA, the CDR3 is TGCAGCGTTGTTGGGCAGGGGGCAGATATGCAGTATTTT. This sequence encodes CSVVGQGADMQYF.

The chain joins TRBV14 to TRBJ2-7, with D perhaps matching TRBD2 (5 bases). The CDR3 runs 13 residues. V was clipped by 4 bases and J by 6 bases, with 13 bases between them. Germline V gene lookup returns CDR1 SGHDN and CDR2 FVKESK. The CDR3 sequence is CASSRGYGSEQYF. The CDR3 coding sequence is TGTGCCAGCAGCCGAGGTTATGGGAGCGAGCAGTACTTC.

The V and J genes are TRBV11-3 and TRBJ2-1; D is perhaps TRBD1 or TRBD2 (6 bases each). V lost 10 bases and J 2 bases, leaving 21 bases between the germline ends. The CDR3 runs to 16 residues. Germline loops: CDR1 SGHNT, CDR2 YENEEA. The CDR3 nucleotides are TGTGCCAATAGCTTAGAGGGGGGCTCCCCCTACAATGAGCAGTTCTTC. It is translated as CANSLEGGSPYNEQFF.